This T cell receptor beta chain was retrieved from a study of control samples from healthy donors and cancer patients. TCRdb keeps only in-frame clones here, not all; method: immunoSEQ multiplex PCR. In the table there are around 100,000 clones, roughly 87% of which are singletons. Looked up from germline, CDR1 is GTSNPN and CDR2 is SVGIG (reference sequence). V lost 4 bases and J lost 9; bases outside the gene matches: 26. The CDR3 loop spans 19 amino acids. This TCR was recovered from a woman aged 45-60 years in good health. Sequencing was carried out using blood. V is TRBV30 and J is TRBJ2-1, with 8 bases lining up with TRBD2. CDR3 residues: CAWKPQLFLGTSNLREQFF. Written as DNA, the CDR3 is TGTGCCTGGAAACCCCAGCTTTTTCTCGGGACTAGTAACCTTCGTGAGCAGTTCTTC. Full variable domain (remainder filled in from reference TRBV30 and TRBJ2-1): SQTIHQWPATLVQPVGSPLSLECTVEGTSNPNLYWYRQAAGRGLQLLFYSVGIGQISSEVPQNLSASRPQDRQFILSSKKLLLSDSGFYLCAWKPQLFLGTSNLREQFFGPGTRLTVL.